The rows below give T cell receptor beta chains drawn from one sample of a study of control samples from healthy donors and cancer patients. Sequenced by immunoSEQ multiplex PCR; TCRdb stores in-frame clones only, minus some. The table has about 94,000 clones, around nine tenths seen once; the top ten hold less than 4.5%. Sequencing used blood. These receptor sequences come from a woman aged 18-29 years in good health. The CDR3 runs from the conserved cysteine through the conserved F or W. Fields, in order: CDR3 protein, D gene, V gene. D genes are given only for firm matches.

CASSVRDREANIQYF | TRBD1 | TRBV5-4
CASSVGAPGRNQPQHF | . | TRBV5-4
CAIRDRATQSYEQYF | . | TRBV10-3
CASSANRGSYEQYF | TRBD1 | TRBV19
CASRWEGAYNEQYF | . | TRBV6-6
CSVMLNTEAFF | . | TRBV29-1
CASRPQLQGGQYEQYF | . | TRBV11-3
CSADRVQETQYF | TRBD1 | TRBV29-1
CASSEGAGGTEAFF | . | TRBV25-1
CASSLAFLGPSLGTEAFF | . | TRBV5-1
CAISPTDHLNYGYTF | . | TRBV10-3
CASSQNTGELFF | . | TRBV14
CASSHGDRASEELFF | TRBD1 | TRBV4-1
CASSLAVWSYETSTEAFF | . | TRBV11-2
CASSLGRSYEQYF | . | TRBV5-5
CASSLRTGTTYEQYF | TRBD1 | TRBV13
CASSQENVMDEQYF | . | TRBV4-1
CASSGDSNQPQHF | . | TRBV2
CASSPPRGGGETQYF | TRBD1 | TRBV18
CASSQGTGELFF | . | TRBV11-1
CASSVEGNEQFF | . | TRBV9
CASSLSGVSTDTQYF | TRBD2 | TRBV5-1
CASSEMTGNTEAFF | . | TRBV7-2
CSASRTSLGELFF | . | TRBV20-1
CASSLYFDQPQHF | . | TRBV11-1
CASSSEGQDEKLFF | . | TRBV5-1
CASSLTGGHPNTEAFF | TRBD1 | TRBV7-9
CASSLAGTSTDTQYF | TRBD2 | TRBV3-1/TRBV3-2
CASSLAAITDTQYF | . | TRBV5-1
CASSQDQGPRGLTFF | . | TRBV14
CASRTEAASYEQYF | . | TRBV27
CASSPTPGYSYNEQFF | . | TRBV27
CASSPSSSRANEQFF | . | TRBV11-1
CASSLSSGSTDTQYF | TRBD2 | TRBV3-1/TRBV3-2
CASGRGTGGFYEQYF | TRBD1 | TRBV12-5
CASSLARAGVDGYTF | . | TRBV5-4
CASSLIRETQYF | . | TRBV11-2
CSVGRQGSMNTEAFF | TRBD1 | TRBV29-1
CASSPLDGGGNTIYF | . | TRBV7-6
CASSESTGSNQPQHF | . | TRBV2
CASSNNRARGEQYF | . | TRBV9
CASSFNDRGPAYEQYF | TRBD1 | TRBV6-2/TRBV6-3
CASGNGYTF | . | TRBV19
CASSQRTDYGYTF | . | TRBV4-1
CASSLGGDGYGYTF | . | TRBV7-9
CASSPPTGDKNIQYF | TRBD1 | TRBV18
CASSRTENYQPQHF | . | TRBV19
CATSRAVQGPGNTIYF | TRBD1 | TRBV15
CASSLSGNNEQFF | . | TRBV27
CASSAEGGQAFF | . | TRBV5-1
CASSISLEQYF | . | TRBV7-9
CASRGTGNGYTF | TRBD1 | TRBV27
CASSPRWASEAFF | . | TRBV5-4
CASSSGLENTEAFF | . | TRBV6-4
CASSYGTPQTGGYTF | . | TRBV6-2/TRBV6-3